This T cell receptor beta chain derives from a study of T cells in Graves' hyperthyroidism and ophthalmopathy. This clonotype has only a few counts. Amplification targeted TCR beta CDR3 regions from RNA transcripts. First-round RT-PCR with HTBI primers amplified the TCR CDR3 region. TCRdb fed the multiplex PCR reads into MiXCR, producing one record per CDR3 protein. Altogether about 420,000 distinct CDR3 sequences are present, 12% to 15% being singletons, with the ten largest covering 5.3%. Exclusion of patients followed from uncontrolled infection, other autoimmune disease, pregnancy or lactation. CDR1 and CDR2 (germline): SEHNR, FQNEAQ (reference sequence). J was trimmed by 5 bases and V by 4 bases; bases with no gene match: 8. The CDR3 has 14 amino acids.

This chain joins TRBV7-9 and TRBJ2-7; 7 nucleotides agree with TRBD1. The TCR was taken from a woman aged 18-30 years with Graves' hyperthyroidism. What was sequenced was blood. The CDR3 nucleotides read TGTGCCAGCAGCTCAGTGGACAGGCGCAACGAGCAGTACTTC. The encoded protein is CASSSVDRRNEQYF.